Listed below are T cell receptor beta chains from one sample, sequenced in a study of CD8+ T cells in alopecia areata. Only in-frame clones appear in the TCRdb table, and some are missing; sequencing was by immunoSEQ multiplex PCR. The sample yields around 270,000 clones, about three fifths seen once. The material was CD4+ T cells sorted from blood, obtained at week 24, from a patient treated with tofacitinib. These TCRs come from a human donor with alopecia areata. CDR3s leave out the opening cysteine and the closing phenylalanine or tryptophan. Fields, in order: V gene, J gene, D gene, CDR3 protein. A D gene is named only where the DNA matches it firmly.

TRBV6-5	TRBJ2-1	NA	ARKDDEQF
TRBV10-3	TRBJ1-1	TRBD1	AITRSDRGQRNTEAF
TRBV10-3	TRBJ1-1	TRBD1	AIQQGSGQRAF
TRBV11-3	TRBJ1-6	NA	ASSPNSGVSPLH
TRBV10-3	TRBJ2-3	NA	AISESSLDTQY
TRBV5-4	TRBJ2-5	NA	ASSLGAGSQETQY
TRBV30	TRBJ2-3	NA	AWSTPAGGTDTQY
TRBV6-6	TRBJ2-7	NA	ASSYVDEQY
TRBV6-5	TRBJ1-2	NA	ASSYPWGFGYT
TRBV4-2	TRBJ1-2	TRBD1	ASSGPGGLSYT
TRBV4-1	TRBJ2-5	TRBD2	ASSQGMRRGRQETQY
TRBV29-1	TRBJ2-3	TRBD2	SVDGTSGAITDTQY
TRBV5-6	TRBJ2-5	NA	ASSLPGRETQY
TRBV27	TRBJ2-5	TRBD2	ASRPIAGGQETQY
TRBV29-1	TRBJ2-1	NA	SVAVTSYEQF
TRBV6-5	TRBJ1-6	NA	ASSYSRQVYNSPLH
TRBV9	TRBJ2-2	NA	ASSEAGELF
TRBV19	TRBJ1-5	NA	ASRGQRDSNQPQH
TRBV30	TRBJ2-2	TRBD1	AWRPGTGIPGELF
TRBV30	TRBJ2-3	NA	AWSTGTDTQY
TRBV30	TRBJ2-6	TRBD1	ACPRGQGFSSGANVLT
TRBV5-1	TRBJ1-1	NA	ASSLVGGDTEAF
TRBV9	TRBJ2-7	NA	ASSPTGVSYEQY
TRBV2	TRBJ1-5	NA	ASSENVVHQPQH
TRBV5-1	TRBJ1-4	NA	ASSFRSTNEKLF
TRBV29-1	TRBJ2-3	NA	SVEGQPELDTQY
TRBV2	TRBJ1-6	TRBD1	ASSDRTGGGSPLH
TRBV6-5	TRBJ1-6	NA	ASTGNSPLH
TRBV6-6	TRBJ2-7	NA	ASSNFEAGQY
TRBV5-1	TRBJ2-1	NA	ASSTGLYNEQF
TRBV15	TRBJ2-7	TRBD1	ATQQGGSGYEQY
TRBV30	TRBJ2-5	NA	AWSPPSHGRETQY
TRBV9	TRBJ2-7	NA	ASSPAPTGNEQY
TRBV11-2	TRBJ2-6	NA	ASSPRGGSGANVLT
TRBV18	TRBJ2-7	NA	ASSPGPKSSYEQY
TRBV29-1	TRBJ2-1	NA	SVEIGQGGSNEQF
TRBV15	TRBJ1-5	NA	ATSRDQGSIGPQH
TRBV5-4	TRBJ2-3	NA	ASSFGDTQY
TRBV7-9	TRBJ1-2	NA	ASRSVGSYGYT
TRBV5-1	TRBJ2-3	NA	ASSLEGPGDTQY
TRBV5-4	TRBJ1-5	NA	ASSLQGISNQPQH
TRBV30	TRBJ1-2	NA	AWRNSLNYGYT
TRBV5-4	TRBJ1-1	TRBD1	ASSPIDRDGTEAF
TRBV11-1	TRBJ2-7	TRBD1	ASSLDIRDRTYEQY
TRBV29-1	TRBJ1-3	NA	SVEDSGNTIY